What follows are 3 T cell receptor beta chains derived from one specimen sequenced in a study of control samples from healthy donors and cancer patients (dated by TCRdb to about 2020). Library preparation used the immunoSEQ multiplex PCR assay. Not all clones reach the TCRdb copy of this immuneACCESS table, which keeps in-frame sequences only. Checked studies attribute under half of the gap to unresolved V genes and leave the rest unexplained. The sample table shows roughly 100,000 clones, and 80% to 90% are seen once. The top ten clones comprise over 15% of the sample. The specimen was PBMCs. All receptors derive from a man between 60 and 70 years old with lung cancer.

This chain joins TRBV5-4 and TRBJ1-2; 9 bases agree with TRBD1. The CDR3 contains 15 residues. CDR1 SGHNT and CDR2 YYREEE come from the germline V gene (reference sequence). Trimming cost V 2 bases and J 4 bases; bases outside gene matches: 6. Written as DNA, the CDR3 is TGTGCCAGCAGCTTACAGGGGGCGAGCAGCTATGGCTACACCTTC. Its protein is CASSLQGASSYGYTF.

This chain links TRBV4-2 with TRBJ2-3; possibly TRBD2 for D (6 bases). The CDR3 is 17 amino acids. Germline CDR1 reads LGHNA; CDR2 reads YNFKEQ. Between the trimmed V and J ends, which lost 0 bases and 2 bases, there was a span of 15 bases. The CDR3 coding sequence is TGTGCCAGCAGCCAAGATTTAGTAGCGGTACTCACAGATACGCAGTATTTT. Translating gives CASSQDLVAVLTDTQYF.

The DNA of the CDR3 is TGTGCCAGCAGTTACTTGGGGTCGTCAGGGGATGAGCAGTTCTTC. This gives the protein CASSYLGSSGDEQFF. The chain employs TRBV6-5 and TRBJ2-1, with D tentatively TRBD1 (6 bases). CDR3 size: 15 residues. Germline V gene sequence: CDR1 MNHEY, CDR2 SVGAGI. V was pared by 1 base and J by 8 bases, with 15 bases between.